This TCR beta chain derives from a study of response to subunit inactivated influenza vaccine. Study-wide results and caveats: Authors suggested each seasonal influenza vaccination recruits few new T cells.

This CDR3 is 14 amino acids long. V dropped 4 bases and J dropped 7 bases, with 13 bases sitting between them. CDR1 and CDR2 (germline): SGHDN, FVKESK. A single record per CDR3 protein comes from TCRdb applying MiXCR to the RT-PCR reads. The sample lists about 180,000 distinct CDR3 sequences; around 9% were seen once. This clonotype was counted only a few times. What it binds is unknown. The sequence derives from a man aged 50-60 years who received an inactivated influenza vaccine. The chain links TRBV14 to TRBJ2-2; possible D gene TRBD2, 5 bases. The specimen was non-naive T cells sorted from PBMCs, collected on the day of vaccination. This CDR3 is CASSPFRAGGELFF. The CDR3 DNA sequence: TGTGCCAGCAGCCCGTTTAGGGCGGGCGGGGAGCTGTTTTTT.